Each of the 29 T cell receptor beta chains below was sequenced from the same sample in a study of T cells in Graves' hyperthyroidism and ophthalmopathy. The source material, RNA transcripts, was used to amplify TCR beta CDR3 regions. The HTBI primer set drove a first-round RT-PCR of the TCR CDR3. Via MiXCR, TCRdb re-called the multiplex PCR reads, giving one row per CDR3 protein. Among about 720,000 distinct CDR3 sequences listed, over 15% were seen once. The specimen sequenced was blood. The source of these receptors is a young man with Graves' hyperthyroidism.

In its sample, this clonotype was seen a few times. The chain recombines TRBV15 with TRBJ2-3, with a tentative D call TRBD2 (6 bases). Germline loops: CDR1 LNHNV, CDR2 YYDKDF (reference sequence). This CDR3 contains 16 residues. Trimming took off 0 bases at V and 2 bases at J, with 12 bases between the two ends. In nucleotides, the CDR3 is TGTGCCACCAGCAGAGATCAAGTAGCGGTCACAGATACGCAGTATTTT. Translated, it gives CATSRDQVAVTDTQYF.

This clonotype came up many times. The J gene is TRBJ2-7, the V gene TRBV28; a possible D gene is TRBD2 (6 bases). Looked up from germline, CDR1 is MDHEN and CDR2 is SYDVKM. The CDR3 totals 13 residues. V shed 5 bases and J shed 3 bases, with 11 bases lying between them. The CDR3 DNA sequence: TGTGCCAGCAGTCGGGGGACCGACTACGAGCAGTACTTC. Translating it yields CASSRGTDYEQYF.

The sample holds a few counts of this clonotype. V and J are TRBV6-1 and TRBJ1-6, with unresolved D. In germline, CDR1 is MNHNS, CDR2 SASEGT. The CDR3 contains 14 residues. Trimming stripped 6 bases from V and 8 bases from J, with 14 bases between. Here the CDR3 reads CASSETRSDSPLHF. Here the CDR3 DNA reads TGTGCCAGCAGCGAAACCCGCAGTGATTCACCCCTCCACTTT.

The genes are TRBV27 and TRBJ2-1, with D unclear. V shed 2 bases and J shed 10 bases, with 15 bases lying between them. CDR1 is MNHEY and CDR2 is SMNVEV in the germline V gene (reference sequence). The CDR3 is made up of 14 amino acids. In nucleotides, the CDR3 is TGTGCCAGCAGTTTAGGGCAGACTTTCTGGGAGCAGTTCTTC. Translated, it gives CASSLGQTFWEQFF.

This clonotype was detected ten times or more. The chain has TRBV28 and TRBJ2-1; D call uncertain. V shed 3 bases and J shed 5 bases, with 8 bases lying between them. The CDR3 is 13 residues long. Germline V gene lookup returns CDR1 MDHEN and CDR2 SYDVKM. CDR3 bases: TGTGCCAGCAGTTTCCGGCAGAACAATGAGCAGTTCTTC. This sequence encodes CASSFRQNNEQFF.

The rearrangement uses TRBV6-9 and TRBJ2-3; 8 bases are shared with TRBD2. The CDR3 sequence is 15 residues long. CDR1 MNHGY and CDR2 SVAAGI come from the germline V gene. V dropped 3 bases and J dropped 4; count of bases not matched to a gene: 6. Here the CDR3 reads CASSYRSGSADTQYF. The DNA for the CDR3 is TGTGCCAGCAGTTACCGGAGCGGGAGTGCAGATACGCAGTATTTT.

This clonotype has ten or more counts. J is TRBJ1-6 and V is TRBV2, with TRBD1 matching over 11 bases. V lost 6 bases, J lost 11 bases, and 3 bases stayed unmatched. The germline V gene has CDR1 SNHLY and CDR2 FYNNEI. The CDR3 contains 13 residues. The CDR3 here is CASSGTGGTPLHF. The CDR3 nucleotides are TGTGCCAGCAGCGGGACAGGGGGAACACCCCTCCACTTT.

The chain has TRBV11-2 and TRBJ2-2; the D gene is possibly TRBD2 (6 bases). This CDR3 has 13 residues. V lost 10 bases to trimming and J lost 5 bases, with 14 bases between them. Germline CDR1 and CDR2: SGHAT and FQNNGV. Written as DNA, the CDR3 is TGTGCCACCTTGCCGGCGGGAACCGGGGAGCTGTTTTTT. Translation: CATLPAGTGELFF.

This clonotype was found a few times. The genes are TRBV24-1 and TRBJ2-3, with a weak D call TRBD2 (6 bases). V lost 7 bases to trimming and J lost 5 bases, with 12 bases between them. CDR1 KGHDR and CDR2 SFDVKD come from the germline V gene. The CDR3 spans 13 residues. The CDR3 here is CATSAAGRDTQYF. The CDR3 nucleotides are TGTGCCACCAGCGCCGCGGGGCGAGATACGCAGTATTTT.

The V call is TRBV12-3 or TRBV12-4, the J call TRBJ2-7; 14 bases are shared with TRBD2. The CDR3 runs to 17 residues. V dropped 6 bases and J dropped 2; count of bases not matched to a gene: 9. The CDR3 DNA reads TGTGCCAGCAGCCCCCCGGGACTAGCGGGAGACACCTACGAGCAGTACTTC. Residues: CASSPPGLAGDTYEQYF.

The table lists this clonotype with a few counts. Just one base apart from a much larger clone, this may be a read error. The chain uses TRBV2 and TRBJ2-7, with TRBD2 matching over 10 bases. From germline, CDR1 is SNHLY and CDR2 FYNNEI. The CDR3 consists of 15 residues. CDR3 region: CAPSAIPLAGVEQYF. CDR3 coding DNA: TGTGCTCCGTCTGCGATCCCGCTAGCGGGAGTCGAGCAGTACTTC.

This rearrangement joins TRBV3-1 to TRBJ1-2; possibly TRBD1 for D (5 bases). Germline V gene sequence: CDR1 LGHDT, CDR2 YNNKEL (reference sequence). The CDR3 has 17 amino acids. V was cut by 4 bases and J by 8 bases, with 26 bases left in between. The CDR3 is CASSPRAGTPVFSGYTF. CDR3 bases: TGTGCCAGCAGCCCGAGGGCCGGGACCCCTGTGTTTTCGGGCTACACCTTC. Looking up the rest from reference TRBV3-1 and TRBJ1-2 gives the full variable domain: DTAVSQTPKYLVTQMGNDKSIKCEQNLGHDTMYWYKQDSKKFLKIMFSYNNKELIINETVPNRFSPKSPDKAHLNLHINSLELGDSAVYFCASSPRAGTPVFSGYTFGSGTRLTVV.

This clonotype has just a few counts. This chain uses TRBV2 with TRBJ2-5; 7 bases align to TRBD2. Germline V gives CDR1 SNHLY, CDR2 FYNNEI. V lost 8 bases, J lost 4 bases, and 4 bases stayed unmatched. The CDR3 consists of 12 residues. CDR3 in amino acids: CASGGVVETQYF. In DNA form, the CDR3 reads TGTGCCAGCGGGGGGGTGGTAGAGACCCAGTACTTC.

This clonotype was seen ten or more times. The V and J genes are TRBV7-3 and TRBJ2-1, with D uncertain. This CDR3 comprises 17 residues. Trimming removed 5 bases at V and 2 bases at J, with 19 bases between. The germline V gene has CDR1 SGHTA and CDR2 FQGTGA. The CDR3 DNA reads TGTGCCAGCAGCCCTAGGACGGGCCATTCCACCTACAATGAGCAGTTCTTC. It is translated as CASSPRTGHSTYNEQFF.

This chain links TRBV27 with TRBJ2-2; perhaps TRBD1 as D (5 bases). The CDR3 consists of 15 residues. V was trimmed by 2 bases and J by 4 bases, leaving 11 bases between them. The germline gives CDR1 MNHEY, CDR2 SMNVEV (reference sequence). CDR3 in amino acids: CASSLKGWGTGELFF. CDR3 DNA sequence: TGTGCCAGCAGTTTAAAGGGGTGGGGCACCGGGGAGCTGTTTTTT.

This clonotype has ten or more counts. The rearrangement links TRBV3-1 to TRBJ2-7; TRBD1 aligns across 8 bases. Per the germline V gene, CDR1 is LGHDT and CDR2 is YNNKEL (reference sequence). The CDR3 covers 12 residues. After removal of 3 bases from V and 6 bases from J, the junction contained 1 base not matched to a gene. The CDR3 DNA reads as TGTGCCAGCAGCCAGGGGACAGGCGAGCAGTACTTC. The encoded protein is CASSQGTGEQYF.

In its sample, this clonotype was seen a few times. The chain combines TRBV4-1 with TRBJ1-2; possibly TRBD1 for D (6 bases). CDR3 size: 17 residues. The germline V gene encodes CDR1 MGHRA and CDR2 YSYEKL. V lost 2 bases, J lost 4 bases, and 20 bases lay in between. In nucleotides, the CDR3 is TGCGCCAGCAGCCAAAGAATGAGGCAGGGGTCGGGCTATGGCTACACCTTC. This translates into CASSQRMRQGSGYGYTF.

The chain combines TRBV7-9 with TRBJ2-1, with D perhaps TRBD1 or TRBD2 (6 bases each). In germline, CDR1 is SEHNR, CDR2 FQNEAQ (reference sequence). V was cut by 5 bases and J by 8 bases, with 13 bases left in between. This CDR3 spans 13 amino acids. In DNA form, the CDR3 reads TGTGCCAGCAGCCCGAGGGGGGCCTATGAGCAGTTCTTC. Translation gives CASSPRGAYEQFF.

This chain uses TRBV6-1 with TRBJ1-3; D remains ambiguous. V gave up 1 base and J gave up 4 bases, with 5 bases separating them. This CDR3 spans 13 amino acids. The germline gives CDR1 MNHNS, CDR2 SASEGT. CDR3 nucleotides: TGTGCCAGCAGTGAAGGAGGCGGAAACACCATATATTTT. Protein: CASSEGGGNTIYF.

The chain is built from TRBV30 and TRBJ1-4; no clear D. The V end was cut by 2 bases, the J end by 6 bases, with 10 bases between. This CDR3 contains 13 residues. Germline CDR1 GTSNPN, CDR2 SVGIG (reference sequence). The CDR3 DNA reads TGTGCCTGGAGTTCGGTTCTTTATGAAAAACTGTTTTTT. Protein sequence: CAWSSVLYEKLFF.

This clonotype was detected once. This chain joins TRBV4-1 and TRBJ2-1; 12 bases are a match to TRBD2. The V and J ends lost 1 base and 5 bases, in that order; junction bases with no gene match: 3. From germline, CDR1 is MGHRA and CDR2 YSYEKL. The CDR3 is made up of 16 amino acids. Here the CDR3 DNA reads TGCGCCAGCAGCCAAGGTAGACTAGCGGGAGACAATGAGCAGTTCTTC. Translating it yields CASSQGRLAGDNEQFF.

Note on this clonotype: This may be a read error, as it is one base from a much larger clone. This chain connects TRBV9 to TRBJ2-7, with TRBD2 as a possible D gene (5 bases). The V end lost 4 bases, the J end lost 4 bases, and 18 bases lay between the germline ends. CDR3 length: 15 residues. Germline V gene lookup returns CDR1 SGDLS and CDR2 YYNGEE. Here the CDR3 reads CASSPTGIRIYEQYF. As DNA, the CDR3 is TGTGCCAGCAGCCCGACCGGGATTAGGATTTACGAGCAGTACTTC.

This chain connects TRBV2 to TRBJ2-1, with TRBD2 identical over 12 bases. Germline-derived CDR1 and CDR2 are SNHLY and FYNNEI. The CDR3 has 16 amino acids. Trimming at V came to 8 bases and at J to 6 bases, leaving 11 bases not matched to a gene. The DNA for the CDR3 is TGTGCCAGCTCTCGACTAGCGGGAGATTCGTCCAATGAGCAGTTCTTC. Translating it yields CASSRLAGDSSNEQFF. The whole variable domain, filled in from reference TRBV2 and TRBJ2-1, reads EPEVTQTPSHQVTQMGQEVILRCVPISNHLYFYWYRQILGQKVEFLVSFYNNEISEKSEIFDDQFSVERPDGSNFTLKIRSTKLEDSAMYFCASSRLAGDSSNEQFFGPGTRLTVL.

This clonotype was counted ten times or more. The CDR3 loop is CASSHYEGVRTDTQYF. As DNA, the CDR3 is TGTGCCAGCAGCCATTACGAGGGGGTTAGGACAGATACGCAGTATTTT. This sequence joins TRBV27 and TRBJ2-3; possible D gene TRBD1, 6 bases. There are 16 residues in the CDR3. The germline V gene has CDR1 MNHEY and CDR2 SMNVEV (reference sequence). Trimming took off 6 bases at V and 3 bases at J, with 19 bases between the two ends.

The rearrangement uses TRBV12-3 or TRBV12-4 and TRBJ1-4, with TRBD1 as a possible D gene (5 bases). The length of the CDR3 is 15 residues. V was cut by 5 bases and J by 4 bases, with 14 bases left in between. CDR3 protein: CASSGTARSNEKLFF. The CDR3 nucleotides are TGTGCCAGCAGTGGGACGGCCAGGAGTAATGAAAAACTGTTTTTT.

This clonotype was seen more than once but under ten times. The rearrangement joins TRBV10-3 to TRBJ2-7, with a tentative D call TRBD1 (5 bases). CDR1 and CDR2 (germline): ENHRY, SYGVKD. Trimming removed 0 bases at V and 5 bases at J, with 20 bases between. This CDR3 is built from 17 residues. CDR3 bases: TGTGCCATCAGTGAGTCGATGTTAGCAGGGATTGACAACGAGCAGTACTTC. Amino acids: CAISESMLAGIDNEQYF.

The chain joins TRBV19 to TRBJ1-1; D gene unclear. The CDR3 sequence is 14 residues long. CDR1 is LNHDA, CDR2 SQIVND, per germline (reference sequence). Trimming left V 3 bases short and J 6 bases short, with 14 bases between. The CDR3 protein is CASSMVRAVAEAFF. Written as DNA, the CDR3 is TGTGCCAGTAGTATGGTGAGGGCGGTCGCTGAAGCTTTCTTT.

This clonotype was counted many times. The chain employs TRBV18 and TRBJ1-1; D remains ambiguous. The CDR3 contains 15 residues. Trimming removed 5 bases from V and 5 bases from J, with 18 bases in between. CDR1 and CDR2 (germline): KGHSH, LQKENI. In DNA, the CDR3 is TGTGCCAGCTCAGAGGAGGCGACGTGGGGTACTGAAGCTTTCTTT. This encodes CASSEEATWGTEAFF.

The chain employs TRBV6-4 and TRBJ1-5; 7 bases match TRBD1. Germline V gives CDR1 MRHNA, CDR2 SNTAGT. This CDR3 region has 17 residues. V gave up 2 bases and J gave up 0 bases; unmatched junction bases: 7. Written as DNA, the CDR3 is TGTGCCAGCAGTGACCAGGGGACAGTTTTTAGCAATCAGCCCCAGCATTTT. Its protein is CASSDQGTVFSNQPQHF.